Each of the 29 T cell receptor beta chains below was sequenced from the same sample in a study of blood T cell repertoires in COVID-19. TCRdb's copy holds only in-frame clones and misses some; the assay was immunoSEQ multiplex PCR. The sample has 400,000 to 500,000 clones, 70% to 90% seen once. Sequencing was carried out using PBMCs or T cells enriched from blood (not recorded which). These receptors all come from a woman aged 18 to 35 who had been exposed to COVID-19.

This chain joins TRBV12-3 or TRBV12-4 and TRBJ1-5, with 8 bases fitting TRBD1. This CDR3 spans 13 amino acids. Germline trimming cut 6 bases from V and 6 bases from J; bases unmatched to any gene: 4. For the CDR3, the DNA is TGTGCCAGCAGACGACAGGGGAGTCAGCCCCAGCATTTT. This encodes CASRRQGSQPQHF.

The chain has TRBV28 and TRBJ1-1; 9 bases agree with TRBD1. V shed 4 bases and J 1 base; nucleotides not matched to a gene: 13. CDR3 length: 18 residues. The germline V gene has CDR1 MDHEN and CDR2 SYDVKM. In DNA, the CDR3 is TGTGCCAGCAGTTATTCCCCCTGGACAGGGGCGGGGAACACTGAAGCTTTCTTT. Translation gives CASSYSPWTGAGNTEAFF.

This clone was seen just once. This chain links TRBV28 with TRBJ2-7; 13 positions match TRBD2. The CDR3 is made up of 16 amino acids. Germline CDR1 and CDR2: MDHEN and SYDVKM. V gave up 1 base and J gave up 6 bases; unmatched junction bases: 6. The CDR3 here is CASSLYGLAGVSEQYF. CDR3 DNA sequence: TGTGCCAGCAGTTTATACGGACTAGCGGGAGTCTCCGAGCAGTACTTC.

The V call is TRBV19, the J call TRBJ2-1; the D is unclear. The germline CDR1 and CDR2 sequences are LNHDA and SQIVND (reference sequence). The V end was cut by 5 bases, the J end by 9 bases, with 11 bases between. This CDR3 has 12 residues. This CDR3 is CASSFLGTEQFF. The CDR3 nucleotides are TGTGCCAGTAGTTTCTTGGGCACTGAGCAGTTCTTC.

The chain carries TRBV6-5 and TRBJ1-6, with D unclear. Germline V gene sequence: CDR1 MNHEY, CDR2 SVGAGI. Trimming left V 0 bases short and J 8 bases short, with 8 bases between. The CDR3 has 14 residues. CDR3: CASSYSIGDSPLHF. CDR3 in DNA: TGTGCCAGCAGTTACTCAATCGGAGATTCACCCCTCCACTTT.

As DNA, the CDR3 is TGTGCCAGCAGCTTTGCGGGAGTTATCGAGGAGCAGTTCTTC. It is translated as CASSFAGVIEEQFF. The V gene is TRBV7-2, the J gene TRBJ2-1, with TRBD2 identical over 7 bases. The CDR3 extends over 14 amino acids. Germline V gene sequence: CDR1 SGHTA, CDR2 FQGNSA. With 3 bases clipped from V and 10 bases from J, the junction kept 9 bases outside the gene matches.

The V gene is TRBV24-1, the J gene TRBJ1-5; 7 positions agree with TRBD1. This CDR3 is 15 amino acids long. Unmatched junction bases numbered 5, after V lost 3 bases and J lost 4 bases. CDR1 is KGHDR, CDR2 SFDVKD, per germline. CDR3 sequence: CATSDAGTVNQPQHF. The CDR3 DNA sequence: TGTGCCACCAGTGATGCCGGGACAGTAAATCAGCCCCAGCATTTT.

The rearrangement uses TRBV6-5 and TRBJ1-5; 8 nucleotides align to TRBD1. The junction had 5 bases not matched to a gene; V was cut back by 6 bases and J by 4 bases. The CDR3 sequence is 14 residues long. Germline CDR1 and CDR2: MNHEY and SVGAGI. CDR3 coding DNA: TGTGCCAGCAGACAGGGGGTCCAAAATCAGCCCCAGCATTTT. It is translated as CASRQGVQNQPQHF.

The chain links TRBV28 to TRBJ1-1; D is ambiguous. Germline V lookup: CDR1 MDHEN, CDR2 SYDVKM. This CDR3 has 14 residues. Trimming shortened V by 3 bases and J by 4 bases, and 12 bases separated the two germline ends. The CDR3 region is CASSFGRLGTEAFF. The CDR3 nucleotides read TGTGCCAGCAGTTTTGGGAGGCTGGGCACTGAAGCTTTCTTT.

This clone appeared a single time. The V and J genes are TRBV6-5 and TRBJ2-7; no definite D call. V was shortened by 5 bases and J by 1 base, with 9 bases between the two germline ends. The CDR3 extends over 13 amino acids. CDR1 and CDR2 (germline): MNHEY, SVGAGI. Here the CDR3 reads CASSITVSYEQYF. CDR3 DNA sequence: TGTGCCAGCAGTATCACAGTTTCCTACGAGCAGTACTTC.

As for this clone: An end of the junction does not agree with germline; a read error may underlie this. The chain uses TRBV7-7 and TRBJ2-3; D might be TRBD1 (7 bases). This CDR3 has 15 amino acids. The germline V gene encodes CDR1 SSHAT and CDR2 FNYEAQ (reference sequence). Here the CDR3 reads CASSPGGFGTDTQYF. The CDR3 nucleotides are TGTGCTAGCAGCCCAGGGGGGTTTGGCACAGATACGCAGTATTTT.

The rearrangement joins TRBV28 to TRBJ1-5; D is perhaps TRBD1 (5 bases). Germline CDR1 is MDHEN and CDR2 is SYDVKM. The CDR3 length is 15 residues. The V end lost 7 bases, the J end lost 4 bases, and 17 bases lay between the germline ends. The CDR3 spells CASNSKGLANQPQHF. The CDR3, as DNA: TGTGCCAGCAATTCTAAGGGGTTGGCTAATCAGCCCCAGCATTTT.

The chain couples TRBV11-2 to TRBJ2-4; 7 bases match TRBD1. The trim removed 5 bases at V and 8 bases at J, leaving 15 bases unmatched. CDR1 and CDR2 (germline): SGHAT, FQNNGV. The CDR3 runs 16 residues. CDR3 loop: CASSITSGTVSHIQYF. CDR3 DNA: TGTGCCAGCAGCATTACCTCCGGGACAGTGAGTCACATTCAGTACTTC.

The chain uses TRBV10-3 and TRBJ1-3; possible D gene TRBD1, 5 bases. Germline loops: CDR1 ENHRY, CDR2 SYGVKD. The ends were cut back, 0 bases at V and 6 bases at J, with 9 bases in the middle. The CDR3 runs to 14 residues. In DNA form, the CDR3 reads TGTGCCATCAGTGAGTCGGGGCAGAAAAACACCATATATTTT. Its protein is CAISESGQKNTIYF.

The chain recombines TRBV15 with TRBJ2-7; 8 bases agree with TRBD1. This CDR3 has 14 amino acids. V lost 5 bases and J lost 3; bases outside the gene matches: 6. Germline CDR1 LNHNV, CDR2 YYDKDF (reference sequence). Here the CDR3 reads CATSLGTGIYEQYF. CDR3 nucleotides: TGTGCCACCAGCCTGGGGACAGGCATCTACGAGCAGTACTTC. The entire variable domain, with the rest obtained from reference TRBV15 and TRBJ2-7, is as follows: DAMVIQNPRYQVTQFGKPVTLSCSQTLNHNVMYWYQQKSSQAPKLLFHYYDKDFNNEADTPDNFQSRRPNTSFCFLDIRSPGLGDTAMYLCATSLGTGIYEQYFGPGTRLTVT.

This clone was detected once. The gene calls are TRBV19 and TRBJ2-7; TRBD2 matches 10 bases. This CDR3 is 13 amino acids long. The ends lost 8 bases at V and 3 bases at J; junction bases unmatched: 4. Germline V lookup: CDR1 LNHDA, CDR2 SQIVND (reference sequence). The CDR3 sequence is CASSSGGLYEQYF. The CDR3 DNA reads TGTGCCAGTTCTAGCGGGGGACTCTACGAGCAGTACTTC.

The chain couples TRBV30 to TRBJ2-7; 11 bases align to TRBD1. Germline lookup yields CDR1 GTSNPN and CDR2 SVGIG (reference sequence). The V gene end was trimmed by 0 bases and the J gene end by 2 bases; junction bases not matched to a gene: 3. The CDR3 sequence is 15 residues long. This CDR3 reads CAWSVGQGAPYEQYF. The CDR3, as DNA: TGTGCCTGGAGTGTAGGACAGGGGGCCCCCTACGAGCAGTACTTC.

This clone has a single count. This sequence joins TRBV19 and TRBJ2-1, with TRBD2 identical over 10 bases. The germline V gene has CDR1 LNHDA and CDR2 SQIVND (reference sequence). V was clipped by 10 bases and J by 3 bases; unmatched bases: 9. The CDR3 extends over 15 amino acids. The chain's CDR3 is CATTGVAGGYNEQFF. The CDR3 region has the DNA TGTGCCACCACTGGGGTAGCGGGAGGCTACAATGAGCAGTTCTTC.

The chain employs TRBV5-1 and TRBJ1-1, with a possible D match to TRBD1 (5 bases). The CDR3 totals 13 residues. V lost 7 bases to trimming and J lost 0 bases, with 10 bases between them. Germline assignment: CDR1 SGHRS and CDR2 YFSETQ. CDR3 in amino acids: CASFGTLNTEAFF. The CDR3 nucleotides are TGCGCCAGCTTCGGGACTTTGAACACTGAAGCTTTCTTT.

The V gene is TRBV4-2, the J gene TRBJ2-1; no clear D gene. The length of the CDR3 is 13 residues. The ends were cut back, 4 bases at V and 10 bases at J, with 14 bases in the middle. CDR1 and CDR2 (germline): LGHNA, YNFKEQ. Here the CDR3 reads CASSPPREREQFF. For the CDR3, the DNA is TGTGCCAGCAGCCCCCCTCGCGAGCGAGAGCAGTTCTTC.

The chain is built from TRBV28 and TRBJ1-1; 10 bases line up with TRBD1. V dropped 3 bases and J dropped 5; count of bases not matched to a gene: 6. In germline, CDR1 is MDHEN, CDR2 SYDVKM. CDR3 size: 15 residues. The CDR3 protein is CASSFPGDRGTEAFF. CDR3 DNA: TGTGCCAGCAGTTTCCCTGGGGACAGGGGTACTGAAGCTTTCTTT.

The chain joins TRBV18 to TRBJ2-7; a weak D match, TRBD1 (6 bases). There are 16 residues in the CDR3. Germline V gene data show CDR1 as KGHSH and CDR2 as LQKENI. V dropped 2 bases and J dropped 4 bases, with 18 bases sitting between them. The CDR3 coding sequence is TGTGCCAGCTCACCATCCAGCTTCAGGGGTTTGTACGAGCAGTACTTC. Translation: CASSPSSFRGLYEQYF.

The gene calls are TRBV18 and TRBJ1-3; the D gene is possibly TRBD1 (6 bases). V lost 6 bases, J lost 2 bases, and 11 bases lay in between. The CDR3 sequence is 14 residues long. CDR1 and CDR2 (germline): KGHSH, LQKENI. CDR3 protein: CASSPNRAGNTIYF. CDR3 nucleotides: TGTGCCAGCTCCCCAAACAGGGCTGGAAACACCATATATTTT.

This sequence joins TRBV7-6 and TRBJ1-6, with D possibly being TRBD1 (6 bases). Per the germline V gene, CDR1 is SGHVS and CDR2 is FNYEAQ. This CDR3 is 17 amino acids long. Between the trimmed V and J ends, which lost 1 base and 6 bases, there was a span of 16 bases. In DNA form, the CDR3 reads TGTGCCAGCAGCTTAGGGCCCAAACAGGGTGGTAATTCACCCCTCCACTTT. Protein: CASSLGPKQGGNSPLHF.

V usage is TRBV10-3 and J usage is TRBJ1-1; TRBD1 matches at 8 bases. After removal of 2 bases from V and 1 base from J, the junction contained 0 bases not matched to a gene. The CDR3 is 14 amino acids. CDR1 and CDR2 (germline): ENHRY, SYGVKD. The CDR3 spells CAISEGTGNTEAFF. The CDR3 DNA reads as TGTGCCATCAGTGAGGGGACAGGGAACACTGAAGCTTTCTTT.

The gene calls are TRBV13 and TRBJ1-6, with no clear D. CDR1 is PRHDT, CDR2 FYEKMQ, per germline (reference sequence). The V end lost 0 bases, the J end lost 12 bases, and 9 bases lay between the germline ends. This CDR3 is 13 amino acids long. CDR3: CASSLGRGGPLHF. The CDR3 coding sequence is TGTGCCAGCAGCTTAGGCCGGGGAGGACCCCTCCACTTT.

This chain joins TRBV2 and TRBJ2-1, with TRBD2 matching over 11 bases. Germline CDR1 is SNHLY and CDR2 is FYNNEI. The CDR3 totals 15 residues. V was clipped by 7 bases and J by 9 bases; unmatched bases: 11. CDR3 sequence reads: CASIPSSGGSGEQFF. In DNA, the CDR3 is TGTGCCAGCATCCCGTCTAGCGGGGGGTCGGGTGAGCAGTTCTTC. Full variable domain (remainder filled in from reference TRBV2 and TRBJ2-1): EPEVTQTPSHQVTQMGQEVILRCVPISNHLYFYWYRQILGQKVEFLVSFYNNEISEKSEIFDDQFSVERPDGSNFTLKIRSTKLEDSAMYFCASIPSSGGSGEQFFGPGTRLTVL.

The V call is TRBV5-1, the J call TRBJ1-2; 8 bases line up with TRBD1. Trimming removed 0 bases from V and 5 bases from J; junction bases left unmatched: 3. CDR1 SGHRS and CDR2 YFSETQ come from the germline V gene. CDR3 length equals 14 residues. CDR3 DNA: TGCGCCAGCAGCTTGGGACAGGGGATTTATGGCTACACCTTC. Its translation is CASSLGQGIYGYTF.

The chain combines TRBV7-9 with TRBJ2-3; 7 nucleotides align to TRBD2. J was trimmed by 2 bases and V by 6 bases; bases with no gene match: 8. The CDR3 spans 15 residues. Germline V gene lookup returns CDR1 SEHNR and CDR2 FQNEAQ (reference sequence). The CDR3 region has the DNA TGTGCCAGCAGGCGGTCCGGGGGGACCACAGATACGCAGTATTTT. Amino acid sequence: CASRRSGGTTDTQYF. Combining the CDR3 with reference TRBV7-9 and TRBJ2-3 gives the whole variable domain DTGVSQNPRHKITKRGQNVTFRCDPISEHNRLYWYRQTLGQGPEFLTYFQNEAQLEKSRLLSDRFSAERPKGSFSTLEIQRTEQGDSAMYLCASRRSGGTTDTQYFGPGTRLTVL.